The table lists the clone carrying this T cell receptor beta chain with many counts. The record originates from a study of T-cell reconstitution after alpha-beta-depleted transplantation in children. The authors prepared the TCRbeta library with unique molecular identifiers. TCRdb reanalysed the PCR reads using MiXCR and keeps one entry per CDR3 protein. Counted here are hundreds of thousands of distinct CDR3 sequences, 16% occurring once; the ten biggest clones make up about 1.1%. This sequence originates from a human donor who donated a stem cell graft to a child with acute myeloid leukemia. The sequences come from PBMCs from the stem cell graft donor, collected from the stem cell graft.

CDR3 amino acids: CSVHLGTAEAFF. The CDR3 bases are TGCAGCGTTCATCTGGGAACGGCTGAAGCTTTCTTT. The gene calls are TRBV29-1 and TRBJ1-1; D remains ambiguous. The V and J ends lost 5 bases and 6 bases respectively, with 13 bases between them. The CDR3 has 12 amino acids. The germline CDR1 and CDR2 sequences are SQVTM and ANQGSEA.